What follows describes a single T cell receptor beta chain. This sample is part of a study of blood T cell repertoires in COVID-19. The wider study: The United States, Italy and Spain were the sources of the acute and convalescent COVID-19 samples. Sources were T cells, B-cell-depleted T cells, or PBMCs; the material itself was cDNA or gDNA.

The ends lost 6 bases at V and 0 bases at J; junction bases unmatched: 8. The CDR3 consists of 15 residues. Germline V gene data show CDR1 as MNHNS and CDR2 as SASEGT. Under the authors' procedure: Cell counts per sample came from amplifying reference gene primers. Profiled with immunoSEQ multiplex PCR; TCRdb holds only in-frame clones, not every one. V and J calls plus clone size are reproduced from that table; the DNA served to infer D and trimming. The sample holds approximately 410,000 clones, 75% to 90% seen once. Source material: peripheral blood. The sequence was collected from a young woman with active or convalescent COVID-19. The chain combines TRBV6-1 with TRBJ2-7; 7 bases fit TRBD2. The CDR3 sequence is CASSTPRDYSYEQYF. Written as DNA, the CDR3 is TGTGCCAGCAGCACCCCCCGGGACTACTCCTACGAGCAGTACTTC.